This record covers a single T cell receptor beta chain. Its antigen has not been determined. It has no much larger one-base neighbor in the sample; base qualities were not kept. Receptors were amplified or captured by the immunoSEQ multiplex PCR assay. TCRdb holds this immuneACCESS table with in-frame rearrangements only. Some clones are missing; in checked studies, unresolved V genes explain under half, and the rest has no known cause. The sample table contains approximately 13,000 clones; only one count was recorded for 70% to 90% of them. 9.5% to 12% of the sample rests with the top ten. The data are from a study of technical replicates of blood from several donors (dated by TCRdb to about 2017). V is pruned by 7 bases and J by 5 bases, leaving 8 bases of the junction without a gene match. From its cysteine to its phenylalanine, the CDR3 spans 13 amino acids. Here the CDR3 DNA is all that survives: 39 bases in frame from base 1. The germline V gene encodes CDR1 SQVTM and CDR2 ANQGSEA.

Specimen: PBMCs. The rearranged chain carries TRBV29-1 and TRBJ1-1; 9 central bases correspond to TRBD1. The TCR was taken from a human donor in good health. The DNA sequence is TGCAGCGGTAGAGACAGGGGGGGGACTGAAGCTTTCTTT. Its translation reads: CSGRDRGGTEAFF.